The clone carrying this T cell receptor beta chain was seen repeatedly, ten times or more. The observed sequence ends 3 residues before the CDR3 terminus, with the missing tail filled in from the germline J gene. The entry originates in a study of T cell clonality in common variable immunodeficiency. Profiled with immunoSEQ multiplex PCR; TCRdb holds only in-frame clones, not every one. The specimen has tens of thousands of clones, none found just once. Germline trimming cut 1 base from V and 1 base from J; bases unmatched to any gene: 5. Germline values: CDR1 KGHSH, CDR2 LQKENI. The CDR3 has 17 residues.

Material: peripheral blood mononuclear cells. The TCR comes from a person aged 18 to 75 in good health. The genes are TRBV18 and TRBJ2-4, with TRBD2 matching 9 bases. Incomplete CDR3 DNA: TGTGCCAGCTCACCACAAGTTCTAGCGGGGGCCAAAAACATT. Protein sequence: CASSPQVLAGAKNI. The entire CDR3 is CASSPQVLAGAKNIQYF.